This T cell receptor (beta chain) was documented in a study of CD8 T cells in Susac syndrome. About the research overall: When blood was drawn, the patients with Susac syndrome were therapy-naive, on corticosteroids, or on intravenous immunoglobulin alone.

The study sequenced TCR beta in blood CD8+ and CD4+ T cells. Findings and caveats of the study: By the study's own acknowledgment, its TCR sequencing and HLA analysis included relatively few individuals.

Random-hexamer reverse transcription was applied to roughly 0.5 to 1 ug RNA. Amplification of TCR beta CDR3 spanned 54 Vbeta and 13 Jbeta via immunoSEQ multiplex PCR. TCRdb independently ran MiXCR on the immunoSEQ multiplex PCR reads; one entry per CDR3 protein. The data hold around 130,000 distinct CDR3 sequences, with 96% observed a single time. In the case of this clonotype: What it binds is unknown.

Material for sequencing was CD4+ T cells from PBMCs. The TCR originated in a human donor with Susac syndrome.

The CDR3: CASSVATGHNEQFF. As DNA, the CDR3 is TGTGCCAGCAGCGTAGCAACTGGGCACAATGAGCAGTTCTTC. The rearrangement joins TRBV9 to TRBJ2-1; D is ambiguous. The germline V and J ends were trimmed by 0 bases and 5 bases, with 9 bases remaining between them. The germline V gene encodes CDR1 SGDLS and CDR2 YYNGEE. The CDR3 length is 14 residues.